In this sample, the clone carrying this TCR beta chain turned up many times. These data come from a study of CDR3 diversity in severe acne. TCRdb fed the PCR reads into MiXCR, producing one record per CDR3 protein. The sample yields more than 85,000 distinct CDR3 sequences, roughly 51% seen once. Germline assignment: CDR1 DFQATT and CDR2 SNEGSKA (reference sequence). This CDR3 spans 13 amino acids. Deletions cut 5 bases from V and 1 base from J, with 12 bases between. Material: blood. This receptor was identified in a male donor with acne. The V gene is TRBV20-1, the J gene TRBJ2-7, with D hard to call. CDR3 loop: CSARSGLSYEQYF. DNA of the CDR3: TGCAGTGCTCGATCGGGTCTATCCTACGAGCAGTACTTC.